This TCR beta chain originates from a study of T cell repertoires in cytomegalovirus infection. Background on the study: Both CMV infection and a matching HLA type were indicated by public TCR beta signatures.

TCRdb used MiXCR to reprocess the reads, holding one entry per CDR3 protein. The data contain 250,000 or so distinct CDR3 sequences, approximately 13% of them singletons. The ends were cut back, 3 bases at V and 6 bases at J, with 18 bases in the middle. CDR1 SQVTM and CDR2 ANQGSEA come from the germline V gene. CDR3 length: 14 amino acids. The TCR sequence derives from a human donor in good health (CMV status not recorded). Some clones in this sample may be carry-over from other donors' samples. Input material: PBMCs. V usage is TRBV29-1 and J usage is TRBJ2-7; possible D gene TRBD2, 7 bases. This CDR3 is CSVDGGLSGSEQYF. The CDR3 DNA reads TGCAGCGTTGACGGGGGGCTAAGCGGTAGCGAGCAGTACTTC.